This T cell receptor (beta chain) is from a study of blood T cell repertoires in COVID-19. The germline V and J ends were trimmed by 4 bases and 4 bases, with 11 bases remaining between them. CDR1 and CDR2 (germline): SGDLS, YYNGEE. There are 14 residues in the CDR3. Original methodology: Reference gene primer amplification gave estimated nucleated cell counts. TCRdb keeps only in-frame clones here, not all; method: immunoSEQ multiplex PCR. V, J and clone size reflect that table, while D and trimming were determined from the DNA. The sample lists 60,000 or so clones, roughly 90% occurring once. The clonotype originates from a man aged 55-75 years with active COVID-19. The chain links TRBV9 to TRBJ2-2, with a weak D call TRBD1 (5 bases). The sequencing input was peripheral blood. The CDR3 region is CASSSRQITGELFF. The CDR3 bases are TGTGCCAGCAGCTCGCGACAGATCACCGGGGAGCTGTTTTTT.